These 13 T cell receptor beta chains originate from one sample sequenced in a study of immune characterization of retroperitoneal liposarcoma. TCRdb re-derived calls from the PCR reads in MiXCR, one entry per CDR3 protein. This table holds 2,500 to 3,500 distinct CDR3 sequences, about 46% found once. Material for sequencing was tumor tissue. These receptors originate from a male donor with retroperitoneal liposarcoma.

The genes are TRBV5-1 and TRBJ2-7; D not certain. Germline V gives CDR1 SGHRS, CDR2 YFSETQ. This CDR3 is built from 13 residues. V lost 1 base and J 5 bases, leaving 10 bases between the germline ends. CDR3 DNA: TGCGCCAGCAGCTTGTACCCGGTGGACGAGCAGTACTTC. Its protein product is CASSLYPVDEQYF.

This clonotype has more than one count but fewer than ten. This sequence joins TRBV6-1 and TRBJ2-1; D uncertain. The CDR3 covers 15 residues. Germline-derived CDR1 and CDR2 are MNHNS and SASEGT. Trimming took off 0 bases at V and 2 bases at J, with 8 bases between the two ends. CDR3 region: CASSEAQEPYNEQFF. The CDR3 DNA follows: TGTGCCAGCAGTGAAGCCCAGGAACCCTACAATGAGCAGTTCTTC.

This clonotype is a singleton in its sample. The chain links TRBV10-3 to TRBJ2-2; 9 bases are a match to TRBD1. CDR3 size: 13 residues. J was trimmed by 6 bases and V by 6 bases; bases with no gene match: 2. In germline, CDR1 is ENHRY, CDR2 SYGVKD. CDR3 in amino acids: CAISRQGAGELFF. CDR3 coding DNA: TGTGCCATCAGCCGACAGGGGGCCGGGGAGCTGTTTTTT.

This clonotype appeared a few times. This rearrangement joins TRBV6-1 to TRBJ2-5; 11 bases match TRBD1. The J segment lost 5 bases and the V segment lost 6 bases, leaving 8 bases of the junction unmatched. There are 15 residues in the CDR3. Germline V gene data show CDR1 as MNHNS and CDR2 as SASEGT. CDR3 region: CASREGQGEAETQYF. The CDR3 region has the DNA TGTGCCAGCAGAGAGGGACAGGGGGAGGCGGAGACCCAGTACTTC.

This chain uses TRBV7-2 with TRBJ2-5; 13 nucleotides match TRBD2. The CDR3 runs to 15 residues. Germline values: CDR1 SGHTA, CDR2 FQGNSA. The J segment lost 11 bases and the V segment lost 5 bases, leaving 11 bases of the junction unmatched. The CDR3 region has the DNA TGTGCCAGCAGCCACGGACTAGCGGGAGTCAATGAGCAGTACTTC. Translated: CASSHGLAGVNEQYF.

The chain links TRBV6-1 to TRBJ2-3, with D unresolved. V lost 5 bases, J lost 5 bases, and 14 bases lay in between. In germline, CDR1 is MNHNS, CDR2 SASEGT. The CDR3 length is 14 residues. In nucleotides, the CDR3 is TGTGCCAGCAGTACCTTTGACCAGGAAGATACGCAGTATTTT. Translated, it gives CASSTFDQEDTQYF.

The chain links TRBV7-2 to TRBJ2-1; a possible D gene is TRBD1 (5 bases). The J call may not be correct, given that the DNA end is closer to TRBJ2-5. Germline-derived CDR1 and CDR2 are SGHTA and FQGNSA. This CDR3 spans 13 amino acids. The CDR3 bases are TGTGCCAGCAGCTTAAGAGACAGAATTGACCAGTACTTC. Its protein is CASSLRDRIDQYF.

This clonotype was detected only a few times. One junction end does not reproduce the germline sequence, and a read error may be involved. V is TRBV7-6 and J is TRBJ2-3, with 9 bases that match TRBD1. CDR3 length equals 15 residues. The germline V gene has CDR1 SGHVS and CDR2 FNYEAQ. The CDR3 reads CASSTGTGSTDTQYF. In nucleotides, the CDR3 is TGTGCTAGCAGCACCGGGACAGGGAGCACAGATACGCAGTATTTT.

This rearrangement joins TRBV11-2 to TRBJ2-3, with D hard to call. Germline V lookup: CDR1 SGHAT, CDR2 FQNNGV. Trimming shortened V by 3 bases and J by 3 bases, and 7 bases separated the two germline ends. This CDR3 region has 13 residues. CDR3 loop: CASSLGPTDTQYF. CDR3 nucleotides: TGTGCCAGCAGCTTGGGCCCAACAGATACGCAGTATTTT.

The rearrangement joins TRBV27 to TRBJ2-3; maybe TRBD2 (6 bases). CDR3 length: 16 residues. V shed 3 bases and J shed 4 bases, with 17 bases lying between them. Germline CDR1 MNHEY, CDR2 SMNVEV (reference sequence). CDR3 sequence: CASSLNVGGGSDTQYF. The CDR3 DNA is TGTGCCAGCAGTTTGAATGTCGGGGGTGGGTCAGATACGCAGTATTTT.

V gene TRBV6-1 combines with J gene TRBJ2-1; 8 bases agree with TRBD2. This CDR3 has 16 amino acids. The V segment lost 3 bases and the J segment 9 bases; nucleotides outside the gene matches: 13. In germline, CDR1 is MNHNS, CDR2 SASEGT. CDR3 DNA: TGTGCCAGCAGTGAGTCGGGTAGCGGGAATTCACGTGAGCAGTTCTTC. Translating it yields CASSESGSGNSREQFF.

V usage is TRBV6-1 and J usage is TRBJ2-1; 12 nucleotides agree with TRBD1. The J call could be wrong; TRBJ2-5 is a better fit for the DNA end. This CDR3 comprises 15 residues. The germline V gene has CDR1 MNHNS and CDR2 SASEGT. CDR3 in amino acids: CASVPGQGARETQYF. CDR3 DNA sequence: TGTGCCAGCGTGCCGGGACAGGGGGCTAGGGAGACCCAGTACTTC.

This clonotype is categorized as medium-sized (0.01 to 0.1%). This sequence joins TRBV6-6 and TRBJ1-1, with a possible D match to TRBD1 (5 bases). Germline CDR1 is MNHNY and CDR2 is SVGAGI (reference sequence). Trimming cost V 2 bases and J 5 bases, with 6 bases left between them. The CDR3 is made up of 12 amino acids. The CDR3, as DNA: TGTGCCAGCAGTTACGGGGGGACTGAAGCTTTCTTT. Translated, it gives CASSYGGTEAFF.